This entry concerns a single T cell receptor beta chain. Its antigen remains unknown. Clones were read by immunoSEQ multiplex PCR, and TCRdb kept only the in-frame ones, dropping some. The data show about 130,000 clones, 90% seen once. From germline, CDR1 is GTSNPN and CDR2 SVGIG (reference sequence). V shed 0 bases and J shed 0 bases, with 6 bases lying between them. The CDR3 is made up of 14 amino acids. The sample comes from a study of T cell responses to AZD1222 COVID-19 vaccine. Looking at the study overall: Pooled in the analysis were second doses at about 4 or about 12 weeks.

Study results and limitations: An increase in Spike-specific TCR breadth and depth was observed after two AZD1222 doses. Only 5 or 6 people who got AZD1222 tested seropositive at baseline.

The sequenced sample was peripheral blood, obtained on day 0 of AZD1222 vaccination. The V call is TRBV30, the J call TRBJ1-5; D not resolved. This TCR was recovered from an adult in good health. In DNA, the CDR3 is TGTGCCTGGAGTGTAGGGTATAGCAATCAGCCCCAGCATTTT. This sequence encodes CAWSVGYSNQPQHF.